This T cell receptor (beta chain) originates from a study of T cell responses to AZD1222 COVID-19 vaccine. For this clone: Its target is unknown.

Libraries were prepared by immunoSEQ multiplex PCR; TCRdb keeps only in-frame clonotypes and omits some of them. The sample shows 100,000 or so clones, 85% to 90% of them seen only once. Study findings and constraints: Reportedly, close to half of spike-specific TCRs are directed against unmutated variant regions. There were mostly white British donors and more females than males, and clonal diversity was possibly underestimated. The breadth and depth of Spike-specific TCRs increased once two AZD1222 doses had been given.

V lost 10 bases, J lost 2 bases, and 10 bases stayed unmatched. The CDR3 has 14 amino acids. The V gene's germline CDR1 is SNHLY and CDR2 FYNNEI. This specimen was peripheral blood, taken on day 0 of AZD1222 vaccination. The sequence was collected from an adult in good health. The chain joins TRBV2 to TRBJ1-1; 7 positions match TRBD1. DNA for the CDR3: TGTGCCACTTCTTCGACAGGGCGAAACACTGAAGCTTTCTTT. It specifies CATSSTGRNTEAFF.